This record concerns one T cell receptor beta chain sequence. This sample was taken from a study of blood T cell repertoires in COVID-19. Across the whole study: Sites in the United States, Italy and Spain provided acute and convalescent COVID-19 samples. T cells, B-cell-depleted T cells, or PBMCs provided the cDNA or gDNA that served as material.

Here immunoSEQ multiplex PCR was the method, and the copy in TCRdb shows in-frame clones only, minus some. The table lists under 150,000 clones, around 85% of them singletons. This CDR3 has 15 amino acids. Trimming removed 0 bases at V and 4 bases at J, with 14 bases between. Germline lookup yields CDR1 SGHTS and CDR2 YDEGEE. The chain uses TRBV5-8 and TRBJ2-7, with a tentative D call TRBD1 (6 bases). The source is a human donor in a cohort sampled during active COVID-19. Sequenced sample: peripheral blood. CDR3 region: CASSLEGGIEYEQYF. The CDR3 DNA follows: TGTGCCAGCAGCTTGGAAGGGGGTATCGAATACGAGCAGTACTTC. Supplemented by reference TRBV5-8 and TRBJ2-7, the full variable domain reads EAGVTQSPTHLIKTRGQQATLRCSPISGHTSVYWYQQALGLGLQFLLWYDEGEERNRGNFPPRFSGRQFPNYSSELNVNALELEDSALYLCASSLEGGIEYEQYFGPGTRLTVT.